Below, 28 T cell receptor beta chains from the same sample are listed, as sequenced in a study of glioma-infiltrating T cells. Using RNA template, CDR3s of TCR alpha and beta were amplified with iRepertoire arm-PCR. TCRdb passed the multiplex PCR reads through MiXCR, listing each CDR3 protein once. Of around 190,000 distinct CDR3 sequences in the sample, about 47% were seen once. Sequencing was performed on glioma tissue, nonneoplastic brain tissue, or PBMCs (not recorded which). Receptor source: a human donor with low-grade glioma or glioblastoma, undergoing nonglioma brain surgery, or in good health (not recorded which).

The table lists this clonotype with many counts. V is TRBV6-1 and J is TRBJ1-2; no firm D call. The V gene lost 5 bases and the J gene lost 0 bases, with 13 bases spanning the gap. There are 15 residues in the CDR3. Germline V lookup: CDR1 MNHNS, CDR2 SASEGT. The CDR3 nucleotides are TGTGCCAGCAGTTATAGTGGGATTACTAACTATGGCTACACCTTC. Residues: CASSYSGITNYGYTF.

Notes on this clonotype: Being one base from a much bigger clone, this may be a read error. The chain recombines TRBV20-1 with TRBJ2-5, with no clear D. V was pared by 4 bases and J by 2 bases, with 8 bases between. Germline values: CDR1 DFQATT, CDR2 SNEGSKA (reference sequence). CDR3 size: 12 residues. The CDR3 nucleotides read TGCAGTGCTAACGGCCATCAAGAGACCCAGTACTTC. Translating it yields CSANGHQETQYF.

At least ten counts were recorded for this clonotype. The chain combines TRBV28 with TRBJ2-7; 8 nucleotides agree with TRBD1. Germline CDR1 is MDHEN and CDR2 is SYDVKM. CDR3 length: 13 amino acids. J gave up 1 base and V 6 bases, and 2 bases lay outside the gene matches. CDR3: CASRGTGSYEQYF. CDR3 DNA: TGTGCCAGCAGGGGGACAGGATCCTACGAGCAGTACTTC.

This clonotype was counted at least ten times. The rearrangement uses TRBV20-1 and TRBJ2-1; TRBD2 matches 11 bases. Germline-derived CDR1 and CDR2 are DFQATT and SNEGSKA (reference sequence). V was pared by 5 bases and J by 6 bases, with 9 bases of the junction left unmatched. The CDR3 consists of 15 residues. CDR3 loop: CSAALTSGALNEQFF. CDR3 nucleotide sequence: TGCAGTGCTGCTTTGACTAGCGGGGCGCTCAATGAGCAGTTCTTC.

J is TRBJ2-7 and V is TRBV3-1, with D hard to call. The CDR3 consists of 11 residues. Germline V gives CDR1 LGHDT, CDR2 YNNKEL (reference sequence). V was pared by 2 bases and J by 12 bases, with 11 bases between. CDR3 DNA sequence: TGTGCCAGCAGCCAACTTGGCAGTATGTACTTC. It yields the protein CASSQLGSMYF.

This clonotype was recorded only once. A much larger clonotype is one base distant, so this may be a read error. The rearrangement uses TRBV10-3 and TRBJ1-5, with TRBD1 as a possible D gene (5 bases). This CDR3 has 13 residues. Germline loops: CDR1 ENHRY, CDR2 SYGVKD. Trimming stripped 7 bases from V and 2 bases from J, with 9 bases between. Here the CDR3 DNA reads TGTGCCATCATTGAAGGGGGCAATCAGCCCCAGCATTTT. It specifies CAIIEGGNQPQHF.

On this clonotype itself: Given a much more abundant clone one base away, this may be a read error. J is TRBJ2-7 and V is TRBV20-1, with D perhaps matching TRBD1 (5 bases). Germline V gene data show CDR1 as DFQATT and CDR2 as SNEGSKA (reference sequence). The CDR3 is made up of 13 amino acids. The chain's CDR3 is CSARMQGIYEKYF. The CDR3 DNA sequence: TGCAGTGCTAGGATGCAGGGTATTTACGAGAAGTACTTC.

The chain has TRBV19 and TRBJ2-1; D tentatively reads TRBD1 or TRBD2 (6 bases each). Trimming took off 1 base at V and 16 bases at J, with 17 bases between the two ends. Germline-derived CDR1 and CDR2 are LNHDA and SQIVND (reference sequence). The CDR3 contains 13 residues. CDR3 DNA sequence: TGTGCCAGTAGTATAGGGGGGGCTAGCTGGATCTTCTTC. It codes for CASSIGGASWIFF.

This clonotype is a singleton in its sample. At one end, the junction sequence differs from germline, possibly due to a read error. The CDR3 coding sequence is TGTGCCGGCAGGGGGGGGCAGATCGAGAAGTACTTC. It yields the protein CAGRGGQIEKYF. J is TRBJ2-7 and V is TRBV6-2 or TRBV6-3; D possibly uses TRBD1 or TRBD2 (7 bases each). Germline CDR1 is MNHEY and CDR2 is SVGEGT. The CDR3 has 12 residues.

At least ten counts were recorded for this clonotype. The J gene is TRBJ2-1, the V gene TRBV20-1; D is perhaps TRBD1 or TRBD2 (5 bases each). The CDR3 has 13 amino acids. V lost 6 bases, J lost 9 bases, and 18 bases lay in between. Per germline, CDR1 DFQATT and CDR2 SNEGSKA (reference sequence). CDR3 amino acids: CSASGREQGEQFF. CDR3 coding DNA: TGCAGTGCCTCTGGCAGGGAGCAGGGTGAGCAGTTCTTC.

The sample holds a few counts of this clonotype. The chain joins TRBV27 to TRBJ2-7; maybe TRBD1 (5 bases). This CDR3 comprises 16 residues. The V end was cut by 2 bases, the J end by 1 base, with 15 bases between. Germline values: CDR1 MNHEY, CDR2 SMNVEV (reference sequence). The CDR3 DNA is TGTGCCAGCAGTTTAAAGGGGATTGGGTCGTCCTACGAGCAGTACTTC. Amino acid sequence: CASSLKGIGSSYEQYF.

Note on this clonotype: This may stem from a read error, because a much larger clone lies one nucleotide away. The V gene is TRBV7-2, the J gene TRBJ2-3; 8 positions agree with TRBD1. CDR3 length equals 15 residues. Germline V CDR1 and CDR2: SGHTA, FQGNSA. The CDR3 DNA sequence: TGTGCCAGCACCTTAGGGGGACAGGCCACAGATACGCAGTATTTT. Protein: CASTLGGQATDTQYF.

Points on this clonotype: A much larger clone differs from this one at a single base, so this may be a read error. The CDR3 DNA sequence: TGTGCCAGCACCTCCTTCCAAACCTACGAGCAGTACTTC. It translates to CASTSFQTYEQYF. The chain uses TRBV7-9 and TRBJ2-7, with no clear D. Germline lookup yields CDR1 SEHNR and CDR2 FQNEAQ (reference sequence). The CDR3 has 13 amino acids. V shed 7 bases and J shed 2 bases, with 12 bases lying between them.

The CDR3: CASSLYPGLHGPRELFF. Here the CDR3 DNA reads TGTGCCAGCAGCTTGTACCCGGGACTCCATGGCCCCAGGGAGCTGTTTTTT. This rearrangement joins TRBV5-4 to TRBJ2-2; D may be TRBD2 (6 bases). V lost 1 base and J 9 bases, leaving 22 bases between the germline ends. Germline V gives CDR1 SGHNT, CDR2 YYREEE (reference sequence). The CDR3 is 17 amino acids.

Remarks on this clonotype: A much larger clone lies a single base off, so this may be a read error. J is TRBJ2-7 and V is TRBV27, with 8 bases lining up with TRBD2. Germline CDR1 is MNHEY and CDR2 is SMNVEV (reference sequence). V lost 5 bases, J lost 7 bases, and 16 bases stayed unmatched. CDR3 length equals 16 residues. The CDR3, as DNA: TGTGCCAGCAGTCCCACCTTAGCGGGAAGGCCGAGAGAGCAGTACTTC. Its protein is CASSPTLAGRPREQYF.

The rearrangement uses TRBV7-2 and TRBJ2-3; D is possibly TRBD2 (5 bases). Trimming took off 5 bases at V and 4 bases at J, with 19 bases between the two ends. Germline lookup yields CDR1 SGHTA and CDR2 FQGNSA. CDR3 length: 16 amino acids. DNA of the CDR3: TGTGCCAGCAGCCGCACTAGAGGGAGAAGCCCAGATACGCAGTATTTT. This encodes CASSRTRGRSPDTQYF.

The rearrangement uses TRBV12-3 or TRBV12-4 and TRBJ2-3; 7 nucleotides agree with TRBD1. The CDR3 loop spans 14 amino acids. Losses at the gene ends were 4 bases for V and 4 bases for J; bases not matched to a gene: 5. CDR3 nucleotides: TGTGCCAGCAGTTCGACAGGGTGGGCAGATACGCAGTATTTT. Its translation is CASSSTGWADTQYF.

The rearrangement uses TRBV5-1 and TRBJ2-2; the D is unclear. The CDR3 length is 15 residues. V lost 2 bases to trimming and J lost 0 bases, with 8 bases between them. Germline values: CDR1 SGHRS, CDR2 YFSETQ. The CDR3 DNA is TGCGCCAGCAGCTTAGACATATCGAACACCGGGGAGCTGTTTTTT. This encodes CASSLDISNTGELFF.

Notes on this clonotype: This may be a read error: a much more frequent sequence differs by one nucleotide. The CDR3 DNA reads as TGCAGCGCTCAACCTGCCTCTGGAAACACCATATATTTT. Its translation: CSAQPASGNTIYF. This chain connects TRBV29-1 to TRBJ1-3; no reliable D call. Germline V lookup: CDR1 SQVTM, CDR2 ANQGSEA. The CDR3 has 13 amino acids. Trimming pared 7 bases from V and 0 bases from J, leaving 10 bases between.

Worth noting for this clonotype: Germline and junction disagree at one end, which may indicate a read error. The chain combines TRBV20-1 with TRBJ1-1; D not resolved. This CDR3 is 13 amino acids long. The V gene's germline CDR1 is DFQATT and CDR2 SNEGSKA (reference sequence). As DNA, the CDR3 is TGCAGTGCTAGAGGGAGTAACTTAGGTGAAGCTCTCTTT. Its protein is CSARGSNLGEALF.

This chain connects TRBV18 to TRBJ2-7; no clear D gene. Germline loops: CDR1 KGHSH, CDR2 LQKENI. V shed 0 bases and J shed 4 bases, with 10 bases lying between them. The CDR3 has 14 residues. The CDR3 sequence: CASSPPTGPYEQYF. As DNA, the CDR3 is TGTGCCAGCTCACCACCAACGGGTCCTTACGAGCAGTACTTC.

This clonotype was counted at least ten times. The V call is TRBV7-9, the J call TRBJ1-3, with 8 bases identical to TRBD1. Per the germline V gene, CDR1 is SEHNR and CDR2 is FQNEAQ (reference sequence). CDR3 length: 16 residues. The V and J ends lost 3 bases and 11 bases, in that order; junction bases with no gene match: 15. DNA of the CDR3: TGTGCCAGCAGCTTGGACAGGGCGATTATTGGGAACCCCATATATTTT. Its translation is CASSLDRAIIGNPIYF.

This clonotype was counted only a few times. The chain couples TRBV10-2 to TRBJ2-7; a possible D gene is TRBD1 (6 bases). The germline V gene encodes CDR1 WSHSY and CDR2 SAAADI. The V end was cut by 3 bases, the J end by 3 bases, with 15 bases between. CDR3 size: 15 residues. Here the CDR3 DNA reads TGCGCCAGCAGTGATATAACAGGGACCCTCTACGAGCAGTACTTC. As protein: CASSDITGTLYEQYF.

This clonotype occurred many times. The gene calls are TRBV20-1 and TRBJ2-7; the D gene is possibly TRBD1 (6 bases). This CDR3 has 16 residues. From germline, CDR1 is DFQATT and CDR2 SNEGSKA (reference sequence). The V gene lost 0 bases and the J gene lost 4 bases, with 19 bases spanning the gap. The CDR3 bases are TGCAGTGCTAGAGATCAAGGTTTGGGCCAGGGGTACGAGCAGTACTTC. Residues: CSARDQGLGQGYEQYF.

This clonotype was counted ten times or more. This chain joins TRBV6-1 and TRBJ1-1; D gene ambiguous. This CDR3 has 13 amino acids. Trimming took off 4 bases at V and 0 bases at J, with 6 bases between the two ends. Germline V gene data show CDR1 as MNHNS and CDR2 as SASEGT. The CDR3 loop is CASSVYMNTEAFF. The CDR3 DNA reads TGTGCCAGCAGTGTATACATGAACACTGAAGCTTTCTTT.

Points on this clonotype: With a much larger clone just one base away, this may be a read error. The V gene is TRBV28, the J gene TRBJ2-7; tentatively, D is TRBD2 (6 bases). Germline V gene lookup returns CDR1 MDHEN and CDR2 SYDVKM. This CDR3 contains 14 residues. Between the trimmed V and J ends, which lost 7 bases and 3 bases, there was a span of 16 bases. The CDR3 sequence: CASMTSSMSYEQYF. CDR3 in DNA: TGTGCCAGCATGACTAGTAGCATGAGCTACGAGCAGTACTTC.

This clonotype was recorded at least ten times. The chain carries TRBV3-1 and TRBJ1-5; no firm D call. This CDR3 spans 14 amino acids. Trimming removed 0 bases from V and 3 bases from J, with 6 bases in between. Germline CDR1 reads LGHDT; CDR2 reads YNNKEL (reference sequence). CDR3 residues: CASSQDSNNQPQHF. In nucleotides, the CDR3 is TGTGCCAGCAGCCAAGATAGTAACAATCAGCCCCAGCATTTT.

This clonotype was observed many times. The V and J genes are TRBV19 and TRBJ1-2; D gene uncertain. The germline V gene has CDR1 LNHDA and CDR2 SQIVND (reference sequence). Deletions cut 3 bases from V and 4 bases from J, with 9 bases between. This CDR3 is built from 13 residues. The CDR3 region is CASSMKQFYGYTF. The CDR3 coding sequence is TGTGCCAGTAGTATGAAGCAGTTCTATGGCTACACCTTC.